Listed here is a single TCR beta chain. CDR1 SGHRS and CDR2 YFSETQ come from the germline V gene. The CDR3 consists of 15 residues. With 2 bases clipped from V and 1 base from J, the junction kept 3 bases outside the gene matches. PCR used 60 Vbeta primers and 13 Jbeta primers. The method was immunoSEQ multiplex PCR; TCRdb's version includes in-frame clones alone and lacks a portion of them. Of roughly 110,000 clones in the sample, about 80% were seen once. The source of the sample is a study of cytomegalovirus exposure and HLA in healthy donors. The clonotype originates from a woman aged 25 to 39 in good health and CMV-seropositive. The sequenced sample was PBMCs. The rearrangement uses TRBV5-1 and TRBJ1-1; the match to TRBD1 covers 9 bases. The DNA for the CDR3 is TGCGCCAGCAGCTTAGCGGGACAGGGGAACACTGAAGCTTTCTTT. Protein: CASSLAGQGNTEAFF.